One sample yielded the 22 T cell receptor beta chains listed below, sequenced in a study of T cell responses to AZD1222 COVID-19 vaccine. Here immunoSEQ multiplex PCR was the method, and the copy in TCRdb shows in-frame clones only, minus some. The sample shows some 120,000 clones, roughly 90% of them seen only once. Source: peripheral blood, taken on day 0 of AZD1222 vaccination. These receptors came from an adult in good health.

The chain has TRBV6-1 and TRBJ2-1; D uncertain. The CDR3 runs to 16 residues. Trimming cost V 4 bases and J 6 bases, with 19 bases left between them. CDR1 and CDR2 (germline): MNHNS, SASEGT. CDR3 bases: TGTGCCAGCAGTGGCGCGGTGACCCCTTCTGGCAATGAGCAGTTCTTC. It encodes CASSGAVTPSGNEQFF.

The CDR3 DNA is TGTGCCAGCAGCCGGACAGGGGGCGCGTCGGGCACAGATACGCAGTATTTT. It is translated as CASSRTGGASGTDTQYF. This sequence joins TRBV11-2 and TRBJ2-3, with 11 positions matching TRBD1. Germline assignment: CDR1 SGHAT and CDR2 FQNNGV. The CDR3 covers 17 residues. With 5 bases clipped from V and 1 base from J, the junction kept 8 bases outside the gene matches.

The CDR3 sequence: CASRRHRGRTEAFF. The CDR3, as DNA: TGTGCCAGCAGGAGACACAGGGGAAGAACTGAAGCTTTCTTT. The chain carries TRBV6-5 and TRBJ1-1, with 7 bases that match TRBD1. CDR3 length equals 14 residues. CDR1 is MNHEY and CDR2 is SVGAGI in the germline V gene. With V trimmed by 6 bases and J by 5 bases, 9 bases remained unmatched.

The chain uses TRBV3-1 (or the pseudogene TRBV3-2) and TRBJ2-6; 7 bases agree with TRBD2. CDR3 length: 17 amino acids. Germline values: CDR1 LGHDT, CDR2 YNNKEL (reference sequence). Trimming took 2 bases from V and 2 from J; bases not matched to a gene: 6. The CDR3 spells CASSQSGAFTGANVLTF. The CDR3 DNA reads TGTGCCAGCAGCCAAAGCGGGGCTTTCACTGGGGCCAACGTCCTGACTTTC.

The gene calls are TRBV7-6 and TRBJ1-6, with a weak D call TRBD1 (6 bases). Germline assignment: CDR1 SGHVS and CDR2 FNYEAQ. This CDR3 has 17 amino acids. V was pared by 4 bases and J by 0 bases, with 13 bases between. CDR3 residues: CASSYRRGSSYNSPLHF. The CDR3 nucleotides are TGTGCCAGCAGCTACCGCAGGGGCAGCTCCTATAATTCACCCCTCCACTTT.

In its sample, this clone was seen once. The chain employs TRBV7-2 and TRBJ1-5; tentatively, D is TRBD1 (6 bases). The V and J ends lost 5 bases and 5 bases respectively, with 19 bases between them. CDR3 length: 16 amino acids. Germline-derived CDR1 and CDR2 are SGHTA and FQGNSA. The DNA for the CDR3 is TGTGCCAGCAGCCTCAGGCGGGCCAGGGGAGATCAGCCCCAGCATTTT. It is translated as CASSLRRARGDQPQHF. Together with reference TRBV7-2 and TRBJ1-5, the CDR3 gives the full variable domain: GAGVSQSPSNKVTEKGKDVELRCDPISGHTALYWYRQSLGQGLEFLIYFQGNSAPDKSGLPSDRFSAERTGGSVSTLTIQRTQQEDSAVYLCASSLRRARGDQPQHFGDGTRLSIL.

V gene TRBV5-1 combines with J gene TRBJ2-4; D unclear. V lost 4 bases and J lost 0, with 11 bases in between. Germline V CDR1 and CDR2: SGHRS, YFSETQ. The CDR3 extends over 15 amino acids. The CDR3 DNA follows: TGCGCCAGCAGCCTTTCCGGGCTAGCCAAAAACATTCAGTACTTC. Encoded protein: CASSLSGLAKNIQYF.

This chain uses TRBV6-5 with TRBJ2-7, with 10 positions matching TRBD1. This CDR3 comprises 15 residues. The J segment lost 3 bases and the V segment lost 6 bases, leaving 8 bases of the junction unmatched. From germline, CDR1 is MNHEY and CDR2 SVGAGI. The CDR3 nucleotides are TGTGCCAGCAGCTCGGAGGGGACAGGGGACTACGAGCAGTACTTC. This sequence encodes CASSSEGTGDYEQYF.

The V gene is TRBV11-2, the J gene TRBJ2-5; TRBD2 might be the D (6 bases). V was cut by 4 bases and J by 1 base, with 13 bases left in between. CDR1 and CDR2 (germline): SGHAT, FQNNGV. The CDR3 has 15 amino acids. CDR3 DNA sequence: TGTGCCAGCAGCTCAAATCTAGCGAGCCAAGAGACCCAGTACTTC. Amino acids: CASSSNLASQETQYF.

The rearrangement uses TRBV24-1 and TRBJ2-5; possible D gene TRBD2, 5 bases. This CDR3 comprises 15 residues. V was shortened by 1 base and J by 3 bases, with 11 bases between the two germline ends. CDR1 KGHDR and CDR2 SFDVKD come from the germline V gene. Here the CDR3 reads CATSDLSSFKETQYF. The DNA of the CDR3 is TGTGCCACCAGTGATTTATCTAGCTTCAAAGAGACCCAGTACTTC.

The rearrangement links TRBV11-2 to TRBJ1-5; TRBD1 matches 10 bases. This CDR3 region has 17 residues. The germline gives CDR1 SGHAT, CDR2 FQNNGV. Trimming took 4 bases from V and 3 from J; bases not matched to a gene: 9. CDR3 residues: CASSYPSDRGDNQPQHF. The CDR3, as DNA: TGTGCCAGCAGCTACCCTTCGGACAGGGGGGACAATCAGCCCCAGCATTTT.

The J gene is TRBJ1-1, the V gene TRBV15; D remains ambiguous. V was shortened by 5 bases and J by 3 bases, with 19 bases between the two germline ends. This CDR3 is 16 amino acids long. Germline CDR1 is LNHNV and CDR2 is YYDKDF (reference sequence). CDR3 sequence reads: CATSPLSWVGDTEAFF. CDR3 DNA: TGTGCCACCAGCCCCCTGTCTTGGGTGGGTGACACTGAAGCTTTCTTT. The full variable domain, its missing parts supplied by reference TRBV15 and TRBJ1-1, is DAMVIQNPRYQVTQFGKPVTLSCSQTLNHNVMYWYQQKSSQAPKLLFHYYDKDFNNEADTPDNFQSRRPNTSFCFLDIRSPGLGDTAMYLCATSPLSWVGDTEAFFGQGTRLTVV.

This clone was picked up a small number of times. This chain joins TRBV7-9 and TRBJ2-7; D uncertain. Trimming cost V 5 bases and J 2 bases, with 7 bases left between them. CDR1 SEHNR and CDR2 FQNEAQ come from the germline V gene (reference sequence). The length of the CDR3 is 12 residues. CDR3 in DNA: TGTGCCAGCAGCCCCCGGACCTACGAGCAGTACTTC. Translation: CASSPRTYEQYF.

The V call is TRBV5-5, the J call TRBJ1-1, with D unresolved. The CDR3 length is 14 residues. The germline V gene encodes CDR1 SGHKS and CDR2 YYEKEE (reference sequence). V dropped 4 bases and J dropped 3 bases, with 13 bases sitting between them. DNA of the CDR3: TGTGCCAGCAGCGACCTTACAGACCACACTGAAGCTTTCTTT. Its protein product is CASSDLTDHTEAFF.

The chain combines TRBV3-1 (or the pseudogene TRBV3-2) with TRBJ1-4, with D unclear. Germline CDR1 and CDR2: LGHDT and YNNKEL (reference sequence). This CDR3 has 17 amino acids. V lost 1 base and J lost 0, with 12 bases in between. The CDR3 region is CASSQVGSGATNEKLFF. CDR3 nucleotide sequence: TGTGCCAGCAGCCAAGTCGGGAGTGGAGCAACTAATGAAAAACTGTTTTTT.

V is TRBV5-6 and J is TRBJ1-6; D is ambiguous. Germline values: CDR1 SGHDT, CDR2 YYEEEE. Trimming removed 3 bases from V and 4 bases from J, with 14 bases in between. The CDR3 runs 16 residues. The CDR3 sequence: CASSWDGPAYNSPLHF. The CDR3 DNA reads TGTGCCAGCAGCTGGGATGGGCCTGCTTATAATTCACCCCTCCACTTT.

The chain joins TRBV10-3 to TRBJ1-1; D may be TRBD1 (6 bases). V dropped 7 bases and J dropped 6 bases, with 15 bases sitting between them. The CDR3 extends over 13 amino acids. Germline V gene sequence: CDR1 ENHRY, CDR2 SYGVKD. The CDR3 region has the DNA TGTGCCATCACCCAGCGGGGGGGCGCTGAAGCTTTCTTT. The encoded protein is CAITQRGGAEAFF.

V is TRBV11-2 and J is TRBJ1-1; a weak D match, TRBD1 (5 bases). The CDR3 runs 15 residues. Germline V CDR1 and CDR2: SGHAT, FQNNGV. The V end was cut by 3 bases, the J end by 1 base, with 12 bases between. Here the CDR3 DNA reads TGTGCCAGCAGCTTGGAGGGCAGGGAGAACACTGAAGCTTTCTTT. This encodes CASSLEGRENTEAFF.

This clone was observed a handful of times. The rearrangement links TRBV5-4 to TRBJ1-4, with D perhaps TRBD1 (5 bases). Deletions cut 0 bases from V and 7 bases from J, with 13 bases between. The CDR3 has 15 residues. CDR1 is SGHNT and CDR2 is YYREEE in the germline V gene (reference sequence). The CDR3: CASSLVPGWGEKLFF. CDR3 coding DNA: TGTGCCAGCAGCTTGGTGCCAGGGTGGGGTGAAAAACTGTTTTTT. The complete variable domain, with remaining parts taken from reference TRBV5-4 and TRBJ1-4, reads ETGVTQSPTHLIKTRGQQVTLRCSSQSGHNTVSWYQQALGQGPQFIFQYYREEENGRGNFPPRFSGLQFPNYSSELNVNALELDDSALYLCASSLVPGWGEKLFFGSGTQLSVL.

The J gene is TRBJ1-1, the V gene TRBV2, with D tentatively TRBD1 (5 bases). Germline loops: CDR1 SNHLY, CDR2 FYNNEI. The CDR3 covers 12 residues. V dropped 5 bases and J dropped 6 bases, with 10 bases sitting between them. The CDR3 coding sequence is TGTGCCAGCAGTCCCACAGGTGCTGAAGCTTTCTTT. Its translation: CASSPTGAEAFF. Full variable domain (outside the CDR3, taken from reference TRBV2 and TRBJ1-1): EPEVTQTPSHQVTQMGQEVILRCVPISNHLYFYWYRQILGQKVEFLVSFYNNEISEKSEIFDDQFSVERPDGSNFTLKIRSTKLEDSAMYFCASSPTGAEAFFGQGTRLTVV.

The chain uses TRBV3-1 (or the pseudogene TRBV3-2) and TRBJ2-1, with 9 bases aligning to TRBD1. Germline CDR1 reads LGHDT; CDR2 reads YNNKEL (reference sequence). Trimming removed 6 bases from V and 9 bases from J; junction bases left unmatched: 3. The CDR3 extends over 12 amino acids. CDR3 residues: CASSRTGVEQFF. CDR3 sequence (DNA): TGTGCCAGCAGTCGGACAGGGGTTGAGCAGTTCTTC.

This clone was observed once. The chain carries TRBV28 and TRBJ1-1; no clear D. Germline loops: CDR1 MDHEN, CDR2 SYDVKM. V was pared by 3 bases and J by 11 bases, with 16 bases between. The CDR3 is made up of 13 amino acids. CDR3 loop: CASSFRAHVRAFF. For the CDR3, the DNA is TGTGCCAGCAGTTTTCGGGCCCATGTAAGGGCTTTCTTT. The whole variable domain, remainder taken from reference TRBV28 and TRBJ1-1, is DVKVTQSSRYLVKRTGEKVFLECVQDMDHENMFWYRQDPGLGLRLIYFSYDVKMKEKGDIPEGYSVSREKKERFSLILESASTNQTSMYLCASSFRAHVRAFFGQGTRLTVV.